These 8 T cell receptor beta chains originate from one sample sequenced in a study of blood T cell repertoires in COVID-19. Data came from immunoSEQ multiplex PCR; TCRdb stores just in-frame clones and leaves some out. This sample has more than 110,000 clones; 76% occur once, and the top ten carry 3.5% to 5%. Sequencing input: peripheral blood. The receptors derive from a woman of 80 years or more with active or convalescent COVID-19.

V gene TRBV30 combines with J gene TRBJ1-4; 8 bases are shared with TRBD1. CDR3 length equals 14 residues. V trimming: 4 bases; J trimming: 8 bases; junction bases outside the gene matches: 9. Looked up from germline, CDR1 is GTSNPN and CDR2 is SVGIG (reference sequence). CDR3 sequence reads: CAWNLDRVREKLFF. The CDR3 DNA sequence: TGTGCCTGGAATTTGGACAGGGTCAGAGAAAAACTGTTTTTT.

The chain carries TRBV6-5 and TRBJ1-5, with D perhaps matching TRBD1 (5 bases). V gave up 2 bases and J gave up 7 bases, with 9 bases separating them. Germline CDR1 is MNHEY and CDR2 is SVGAGI. The CDR3 has 13 residues. CDR3 loop: CASSYGGGQPQHF. In nucleotides, the CDR3 is TGTGCCAGCAGTTACGGGGGAGGACAGCCCCAGCATTTT.

This sequence joins TRBV2 and TRBJ1-1; no clear D gene. In germline, CDR1 is SNHLY, CDR2 FYNNEI. This CDR3 region has 14 residues. V was clipped by 5 bases and J by 1 base, with 11 bases between them. The CDR3 sequence is CASSPGTSNTEAFF. In nucleotides, the CDR3 is TGTGCCAGCAGTCCGGGAACCTCGAACACTGAAGCTTTCTTT.

The chain combines TRBV11-3 with TRBJ2-1, with 9 positions matching TRBD1. The CDR3 loop spans 15 amino acids. With V trimmed by 4 bases and J by 4 bases, 5 bases remained unmatched. From germline, CDR1 is SGHNT and CDR2 YENEEA. CDR3 sequence: CASSSGTGTYNEQFF. Here the CDR3 DNA reads TGTGCCAGCAGCTCCGGGACAGGGACTTACAATGAGCAGTTCTTC.

The chain joins TRBV5-1 to TRBJ2-5, with 8 bases that match TRBD2. J was trimmed by 2 bases and V by 0 bases; bases with no gene match: 3. CDR3 size: 15 residues. Germline CDR1 SGHRS, CDR2 YFSETQ. Here the CDR3 DNA reads TGCGCCAGCAGCTTGGAGCGGGGGTGGCAAGAGACCCAGTACTTC. Amino acids: CASSLERGWQETQYF.

The CDR3 region has the DNA TGTGCCAGCAGGAGGAGTTCTGGAAACACCATATATTTT. This gives the protein CASRRSSGNTIYF. The J gene is TRBJ1-3, the V gene TRBV6-5; unclear D gene. The CDR3 runs 13 residues. V was cut by 6 bases and J by 1 base, with 7 bases left in between. Germline CDR1 is MNHEY and CDR2 is SVGAGI.

The V and J genes are TRBV7-2 and TRBJ1-4; 11 bases align to TRBD1. V lost 4 bases, J lost 5 bases, and 0 bases stayed unmatched. Germline CDR1 reads SGHTA; CDR2 reads FQGNSA. The CDR3 is made up of 14 amino acids. The CDR3 DNA follows: TGTGCCAGCAGCTGGGACAGGGGGAATGAAAAACTGTTTTTT. As protein: CASSWDRGNEKLFF.

CDR3 loop: CASRGRTGGDSPLHF. CDR3 nucleotides: TGTGCCAGTAGGGGGCGGACAGGGGGCGATTCACCCCTCCACTTT. The V gene is TRBV19, the J gene TRBJ1-6; 11 bases line up with TRBD1. CDR3 length: 15 amino acids. CDR1 LNHDA and CDR2 SQIVND come from the germline V gene (reference sequence). Trimming at V came to 6 bases and at J to 8 bases, leaving 6 bases not matched to a gene.